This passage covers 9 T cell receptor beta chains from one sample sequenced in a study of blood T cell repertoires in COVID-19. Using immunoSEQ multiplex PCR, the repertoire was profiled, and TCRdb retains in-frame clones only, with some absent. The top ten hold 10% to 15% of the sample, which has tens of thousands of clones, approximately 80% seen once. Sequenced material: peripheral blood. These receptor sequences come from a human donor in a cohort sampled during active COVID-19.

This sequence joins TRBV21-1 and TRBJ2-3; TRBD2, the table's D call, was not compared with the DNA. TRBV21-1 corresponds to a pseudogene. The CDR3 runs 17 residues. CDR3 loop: CASSKWTSGSPPDTQYF. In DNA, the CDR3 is TGTGCCAGCAGCAAATGGACTAGCGGGAGCCCCCCAGATACGCAGTATTTT.

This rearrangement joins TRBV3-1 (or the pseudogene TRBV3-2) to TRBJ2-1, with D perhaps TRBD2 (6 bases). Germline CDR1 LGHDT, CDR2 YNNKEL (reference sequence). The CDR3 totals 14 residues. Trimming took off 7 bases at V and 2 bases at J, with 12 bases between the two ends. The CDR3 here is CASTSQRAYNEQFF. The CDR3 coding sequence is TGTGCCAGCACCTCCCAGCGGGCCTACAATGAGCAGTTCTTC.

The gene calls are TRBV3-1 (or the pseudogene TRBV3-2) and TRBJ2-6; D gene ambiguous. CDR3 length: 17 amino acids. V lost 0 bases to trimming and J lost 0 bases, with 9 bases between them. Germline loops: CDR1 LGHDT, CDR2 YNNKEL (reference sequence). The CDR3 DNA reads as TGTGCCAGCAGCCAAGACATAAGGAGCTCTGGGGCCAACGTCCTGACTTTC. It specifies CASSQDIRSSGANVLTF.

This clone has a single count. The CDR3 nucleotides are TGTGCCAGCAGCCCACAGGGCTACAATGAGCAGTTCTTC. This sequence encodes CASSPQGYNEQFF. This chain joins TRBV7-8 and TRBJ2-1, with D maybe TRBD1 (6 bases). Germline V gene sequence: CDR1 SGHVS, CDR2 FQNEAQ. Trimming cost V 5 bases and J 3 bases, with 8 bases left between them. This CDR3 has 13 amino acids.

The CDR3 sequence: CASSKALRLAGTRGEQYF. CDR3 bases: TGTGCCAGCAGCAAAGCGCTTAGGCTAGCGGGAACTCGAGGGGAGCAGTACTTC. The chain joins TRBV21-1 to TRBJ2-7; the table calls TRBD2, which could not be checked here. TRBV21-1 counts as a pseudogene. The CDR3 loop spans 18 amino acids.

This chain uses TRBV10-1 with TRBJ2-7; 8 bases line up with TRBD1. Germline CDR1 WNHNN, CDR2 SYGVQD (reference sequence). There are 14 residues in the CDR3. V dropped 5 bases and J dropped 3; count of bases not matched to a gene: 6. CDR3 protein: CASSTDRGGYEQYF. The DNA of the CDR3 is TGCGCCAGCAGTACAGACAGGGGCGGCTACGAGCAGTACTTC.

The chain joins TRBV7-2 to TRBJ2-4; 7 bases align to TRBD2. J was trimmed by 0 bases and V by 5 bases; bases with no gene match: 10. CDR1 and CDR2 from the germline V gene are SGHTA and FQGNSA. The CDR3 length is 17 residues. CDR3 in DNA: TGTGCCAGCAGCCCAGGGAGGGGTTCCGTAGCCAAAAACATTCAGTACTTC. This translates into CASSPGRGSVAKNIQYF.

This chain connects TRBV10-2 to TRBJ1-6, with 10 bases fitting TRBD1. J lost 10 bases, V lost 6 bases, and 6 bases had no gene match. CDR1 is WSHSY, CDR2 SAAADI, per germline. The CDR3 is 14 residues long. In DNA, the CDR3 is TGCGCCAGCAGGACAGGGGGCGCGGAATCACCCCTCCACTTT. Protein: CASRTGGAESPLHF.

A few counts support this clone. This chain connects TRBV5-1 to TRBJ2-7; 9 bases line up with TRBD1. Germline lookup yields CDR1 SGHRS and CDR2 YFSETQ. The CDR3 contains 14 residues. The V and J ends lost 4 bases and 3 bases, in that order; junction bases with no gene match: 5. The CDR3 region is CASSIQGALYEQYF. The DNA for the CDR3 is TGCGCCAGCAGCATACAGGGGGCCCTCTACGAGCAGTACTTC.